The 7 T cell receptor beta chains in this list originate from one sample, sequenced in a study of post-analysis software for immune sequencing data (dated by TCRdb to the mid-2010s). The paper's findings and limits, for the study overall: Roughly 5 TRBV segments, including TRBV5-6, TRBV5-1 and TRBV20-1, were significantly more frequent in patients than controls.

These receptors' targets are unknown. The library came from PCR. Data came from an Illumina HiSeq 2500. To reduce PCR and sequencing biases, unique molecular identifiers were built into the TCR beta cDNA libraries. TCRdb applied fastp at Q25 and MiXCR to the public reads, then kept only in-frame beta chains. Each CDR3 protein gets just one entry, which takes the most common genes and DNA from the rows behind it. Recorded for this sample are hundreds of thousands of distinct CDR3 sequences; roughly three fifths of them occurred a single time. The top ten constitute 11% of the sample. Sequencing used blood. These receptors all stem from a girl aged 2 to 9 with multiple sclerosis.

V is TRBV10-3 and J is TRBJ2-3; 8 bases align to TRBD1. Germline loops: CDR1 ENHRY, CDR2 SYGVKD. V shed 11 bases and J 0 bases; nucleotides not matched to a gene: 10. The CDR3 covers 15 residues. For the CDR3, the DNA is TGTGCCGCGAAAGGAAGGACAGGGAGCACAGATACGCAGTATTTT. Amino acids: CAAKGRTGSTDTQYF.

The table lists this clonotype with a count of one. The V gene is TRBV5-1, the J gene TRBJ2-1; weak D call: TRBD2 (5 bases). The CDR3 is made up of 19 amino acids. The V and J ends lost 4 bases and 3 bases respectively, with 26 bases between them. The germline CDR1 and CDR2 sequences are SGHRS and YFSETQ. CDR3 nucleotide sequence: TGCGCCAGCAGCCTGGAACCCTTAAATGCGGGCTCCTTCTACAATGAGCAGTTCTTC. This translates into CASSLEPLNAGSFYNEQFF.

The V call is TRBV3-1, the J call TRBJ1-2, with D possibly being TRBD1 (5 bases). CDR1 is LGHDT, CDR2 YNNKEL, per germline (reference sequence). Trimming took 5 bases from V and 7 from J, leaving 17 bases between them. The CDR3 loop spans 14 amino acids. DNA for the CDR3: TGTGCCAGCAGCAACCTGGGTAGGGGAGGTGGCTACACCTTC. This translates into CASSNLGRGGGYTF.

This clonotype was seen a handful of times. Here the CDR3 reads CSAPGRSSYEQYF. The CDR3 bases are TGCAGTGCGCCGGGTCGGAGCTCCTACGAGCAGTACTTC. The chain joins TRBV20-1 to TRBJ2-7; D uncertain. V lost 6 bases, J lost 0 bases, and 12 bases lay in between. CDR1 and CDR2 (germline): DFQATT, SNEGSKA (reference sequence). The CDR3 extends over 13 amino acids.

V and J are TRBV20-1 and TRBJ2-7; weak D call: TRBD2 (5 bases). This CDR3 is 14 amino acids long. Between the trimmed V and J ends, which lost 6 bases and 1 base, there was a span of 16 bases. Germline V lookup: CDR1 DFQATT, CDR2 SNEGSKA (reference sequence). The CDR3 loop reads CSATRGLGSYEQYF. DNA for the CDR3: TGCAGTGCCACCCGAGGGCTGGGTTCCTACGAGCAGTACTTC.

This chain uses TRBV19 with TRBJ2-1; TRBD1 aligns across 7 bases. The V gene's germline CDR1 is LNHDA and CDR2 SQIVND (reference sequence). This CDR3 is 12 amino acids long. The CDR3 spells CATGTAYNEQFF. In DNA, the CDR3 is TGTGCGACCGGGACAGCTTACAATGAGCAGTTCTTC. Looking up the rest from reference TRBV19 and TRBJ2-1 gives the full variable domain: DGGITQSPKYLFRKEGQNVTLSCEQNLNHDAMYWYRQDPGQGLRLIYYSQIVNDFQKGDIAEGYSVSREKKESFPLTVTSAQKNPTAFYLCATGTAYNEQFFGPGTRLTVL.

The rearrangement links TRBV6-5 to TRBJ2-5; 12 bases fit TRBD2. The J call may be wrong; the DNA end is better matched by TRBJ2-7. Germline V gene lookup returns CDR1 MNHEY and CDR2 SVGAGI. This CDR3 has 16 amino acids. The CDR3 here is CASSSPRTSGTHEQYF. Written as DNA, the CDR3 is TGTGCCAGCAGTTCCCCGCGGACTAGCGGGACCCACGAGCAGTACTTC.